A selection of T cell receptor beta chains follows, all from one sample in a study of Graves' ophthalmopathy and Graves' hyperthyroidism. MiXCR, applied by TCRdb to the multiplex PCR reads, yields one record per CDR3 protein. The table has some 200,000 distinct CDR3 sequences, under 30% seen once. Material for sequencing was peripheral blood. These receptors came from a man between 50 and 59 years old with Graves' ophthalmopathy. Both conserved end residues are part of each CDR3. D genes are given only for firm matches. A row's size may be missing; if present it is once, few, many or a size class.

j_gene | abundance | d_gene | v_gene | CDR3aa | CDR3nt
TRBJ2-2 | many | NA | TRBV7-2 | CASRTSPGGELFF | TGTGCCAGCAGAACTAGCCCGGGCGGGGAGCTGTTTTTT
TRBJ1-5 | many | NA | TRBV7-8 | CASSFSGYGQPQHF | TGTGCCAGCAGCTTTTCCGGGTACGGTCAGCCCCAGCATTTT
TRBJ1-5 | NA | NA | TRBV28 | CASSLTEGLGQPQHF | TGTGCCAGCAGTTTGACAGAAGGGCTCGGTCAGCCCCAGCATTTT
TRBJ1-5 | many | NA | TRBV12-5 | CASEDQPQHF | TGTGCTAGTGAAGATCAGCCCCAGCATTTT
TRBJ2-7 | many | NA | TRBV29-1 | CSVGDGSYEQYF | TGCAGCGTTGGGGACGGGTCCTACGAGCAGTACTTC
TRBJ2-5 | NA | NA | TRBV10-3 | CAIKGAGKGTQYF | TGTGCCATCAAAGGCGCAGGGAAGGGGACCCAGTACTTC
TRBJ2-5 | many | NA | TRBV28 | CASSLDLGGETQYF | TGTGCCAGCAGTTTAGACCTGGGAGGTGAGACCCAGTACTTC
TRBJ2-5 | many | NA | TRBV28 | CASSKQVVVAETQYF | TGTGCCAGCAGCAAACAGGTTGTCGTCGCAGAGACCCAGTACTTC
TRBJ1-1 | many | NA | TRBV3-1 | CASSHRGVRTEAFF | TGTGCCAGCAGCCATCGTGGGGTCCGGACTGAAGCTTTCTTT
TRBJ1-1 | many | NA | TRBV28 | CASSLSGHTEAFF | TGTGCCAGCAGTTTATCAGGGCATACTGAAGCTTTCTTT
TRBJ1-2 | NA | NA | TRBV11-2 | CASSLQRGEDGYTF | TGTGCCAGCAGCCTGCAGCGAGGGGAGGATGGCTACACCTTC
TRBJ1-6 | NA | NA | TRBV27 | CASSLRGGQENNSPLHF | TGTGCCAGCAGCCTAAGGGGTGGGCAGGAGAATAATTCACCCCTCCACTTT
TRBJ2-4 | many | NA | TRBV5-1 | CASRPRQAAKNIQYF | TGCGCCAGCAGACCTAGACAGGCAGCCAAAAACATTCAGTACTTC
TRBJ2-6 | many | TRBD1 | TRBV6-5 | CASRPGQGISSGANVLTF | TGTGCCAGCAGGCCGGGACAGGGAATTTCCTCTGGGGCCAACGTCCTGACTTTC
TRBJ1-2 | NA | NA | TRBV7-2 | CASSLPTVSSYGYTF | TGTGCCAGCAGCTTACCTACCGTATCGTCCTATGGCTACACCTTC
TRBJ2-7 | many | TRBD2 | TRBV20-1 | CSSYPGTSATYEQYF | TGCAGTTCATACCCCGGGACTAGCGCCACCTACGAGCAGTACTTC
TRBJ1-1 | many | NA | TRBV5-1 | CASSLAGMTEAFF | TGCGCCAGCAGCTTGGCAGGGATGACTGAAGCTTTCTTT
TRBJ2-5 | many | NA | TRBV12-3/TRBV12-4 | CASSFYVNRLQETQYF | TGTGCCAGCAGTTTTTACGTCAACAGACTACAAGAGACCCAGTACTTC
TRBJ2-5 | few | TRBD1 | TRBV28 | CAIHPFTGGKQETQYF | TGTGCCATCCATCCATTCACAGGGGGGAAGCAAGAGACCCAGTACTTC
TRBJ2-2 | many | TRBD1 | TRBV14 | CASSQGQGGELFF | TGTGCCAGCAGCCAAGGACAGGGCGGGGAGCTGTTTTTT
TRBJ1-2 | many | NA | TRBV20-1 | CSARPPGMDGYTF | TGCAGTGCTAGGCCCCCGGGAATGGATGGCTACACCTTC
TRBJ1-1 | NA | NA | TRBV6-5 | CASSYQGKNTEAFF | TGTGCCAGCAGTTACCAGGGGAAGAACACTGAAGCTTTCTTT
TRBJ2-7 | NA | NA | TRBV24-1 | CATGEAGSYEQYF | TGTGCCACCGGTGAGGCCGGCTCCTACGAGCAGTACTTC
TRBJ2-7 | NA | TRBD2 | TRBV28 | CASGPGTNNYEQYF | TGTGCCAGCGGCCCGGGGACTAACAACTACGAGCAGTACTTC
TRBJ1-2 | many | NA | TRBV12-5 | CASAATYPWAGNYGYTF | TGTGCTAGTGCCGCCACGTACCCATGGGCAGGGAACTATGGCTACACCTTC
TRBJ2-7 | many | NA | TRBV28 | CACGSFSPYEQYF | TGTGCCTGCGGATCGTTCAGCCCCTACGAGCAGTACTTC
TRBJ2-4 | NA | NA | TRBV12-3/TRBV12-4 | CASSFLGNTVQYF | TGTGCCAGCAGTTTTCTAGGGAATACTGTTCAGTACTTC
TRBJ1-2 | NA | NA | TRBV7-8 | CASSLVPDSANYGYTF | TGTGCCAGCAGCTTAGTCCCGGACAGCGCTAACTATGGCTACACCTTC
TRBJ2-5 | many | TRBD1 | TRBV6-5 | CASSPAGQGAQKTQYF | TGTGCCAGCAGTCCCGCGGGGCAGGGGGCGCAAAAGACCCAGTACTTC
TRBJ2-2 | many | TRBD1 | TRBV4-1 | CASSRQGAVTGELFF | TGCGCCAGCAGCAGACAGGGGGCGGTCACCGGGGAGCTGTTTTTT
TRBJ2-5 | many | NA | TRBV18 | CASSPSSRETQYF | TGTGCCAGCTCACCATCAAGTCGCGAGACCCAGTACTTC
TRBJ2-5 | many | NA | TRBV27 | CASSLPGLETQYF | TGTGCCAGCAGTTTGCCAGGGCTAGAGACCCAGTACTTC
TRBJ2-7 | many | NA | TRBV3-1 | CASSQDPRPLGLYEQYF | TGTGCCAGCAGCCAAGACCCAAGACCCTTGGGTCTCTACGAGCAGTACTTC
TRBJ1-5 | many | NA | TRBV3-1 | CASSQVPGNQPQHF | TGTGCCAGCAGCCAAGTACCGGGCAATCAGCCCCAGCATTTT
TRBJ1-5 | many | TRBD1 | TRBV6-2/TRBV6-3 | CASSPPDRGLNQPQHF | TGTGCCAGCAGTCCCCCGGACAGGGGACTCAATCAGCCCCAGCATTTT
TRBJ2-2 | many | TRBD2 | TRBV30 | CAWSRPSGRVDTGELFF | TGTGCCTGGAGTCGGCCTAGCGGGAGGGTGGATACCGGGGAGCTGTTTTTT
TRBJ2-5 | many | NA | TRBV18 | CASSPDALPIGETQYF | TGTGCCAGCTCACCGGACGCGTTGCCGATAGGAGAGACCCAGTACTTC
TRBJ2-5 | many | NA | TRBV6-2/TRBV6-3 | CASSNSRHLDQYF | TGTGCCAGCAGCAACTCCCGACACCTCGACCAGTACTTC
TRBJ1-1 | many | NA | TRBV18 | CASSPTLAEAFF | TGTGCCAGCTCACCCACCCTAGCTGAAGCTTTCTTT
TRBJ2-7 | NA | TRBD1 | TRBV28 | CASSLGQGANEQYF | TGTGCCAGCAGTCTTGGACAGGGGGCGAACGAGCAGTACTTC
TRBJ2-7 | many | NA | TRBV20-1 | CSANSGQKSYEQYF | TGCAGTGCTAATTCGGGGCAGAAATCCTACGAGCAGTACTTC
TRBJ1-5 | NA | NA | TRBV20-1 | CSASWGYYSNQPQHF | TGCAGTGCTAGTTGGGGTTACTATAGCAATCAGCCCCAGCATTTT
TRBJ1-1 | NA | TRBD1 | TRBV27 | CASSPSMAGGTEAFF | TGTGCCAGCAGCCCATCCATGGCAGGGGGGACTGAAGCTTTCTTT
TRBJ2-7 | many | TRBD2 | TRBV7-9 | CASSLVGAGEFYEQYF | TGTGCCAGCAGCTTAGTAGGAGCGGGAGAGTTCTACGAGCAGTACTTC
TRBJ1-2 | NA | TRBD1 | TRBV29-1 | CSVGGQGIDGYTF | TGCAGCGTTGGGGGACAGGGGATTGATGGCTACACCTTC
TRBJ2-3 | many | NA | TRBV20-1 | CSARSGTITDTQYF | TGCAGTGCTAGATCCGGGACCATCACAGATACGCAGTATTTT
TRBJ1-1 | NA | NA | TRBV27 | CASSFSRPNTEAFF | TGTGCCAGCAGTTTTTCAAGGCCGAACACTGAAGCTTTCTTT
TRBJ1-2 | few | NA | TRBV27 | CASSFSRGPRYGYTF | TGTGCCAGCAGTTTTTCAAGGGGCCCTCGGTATGGCTACACCTTC
TRBJ2-7 | many | TRBD1 | TRBV13 | CASSATGQGGHYEQYF | TGTGCCAGCAGCGCAACGGGACAGGGAGGTCACTACGAGCAGTACTTC
TRBJ2-7 | NA | TRBD1 | TRBV12-3/TRBV12-4 | CASSLGPGTDVREQYF | TGTGCCAGCAGTTTAGGCCCCGGGACAGACGTCAGGGAGCAGTACTTC
TRBJ2-7 | NA | TRBD2 | TRBV28 | CASSVSGTAYEQYF | TGTGCCAGCAGTGTTAGCGGGACCGCCTACGAGCAGTACTTC
TRBJ2-7 | NA | NA | TRBV27 | CASSSGSGRYEQYF | TGTGCCAGCTCTTCCGGGAGTGGTCGGTACGAGCAGTACTTC
TRBJ2-7 | NA | NA | TRBV27 | CASSSTTDGRYEQYF | TGTGCCAGCAGTTCGACTACCGACGGCCGGTACGAGCAGTACTTC
TRBJ2-5 | NA | NA | TRBV12-3/TRBV12-4 | CASSFPDTQETQYF | TGTGCCAGCAGTTTCCCCGACACCCAAGAGACCCAGTACTTC
TRBJ1-2 | NA | TRBD1 | TRBV15 | CATSRDRTGTGYTF | TGTGCCACCAGCAGAGATAGGACAGGGACTGGCTACACCTTC
TRBJ1-5 | many | NA | TRBV6-5 | CASSYEGQPQHF | TGTGCCAGCAGTTACGAGGGGCAGCCCCAGCATTTT